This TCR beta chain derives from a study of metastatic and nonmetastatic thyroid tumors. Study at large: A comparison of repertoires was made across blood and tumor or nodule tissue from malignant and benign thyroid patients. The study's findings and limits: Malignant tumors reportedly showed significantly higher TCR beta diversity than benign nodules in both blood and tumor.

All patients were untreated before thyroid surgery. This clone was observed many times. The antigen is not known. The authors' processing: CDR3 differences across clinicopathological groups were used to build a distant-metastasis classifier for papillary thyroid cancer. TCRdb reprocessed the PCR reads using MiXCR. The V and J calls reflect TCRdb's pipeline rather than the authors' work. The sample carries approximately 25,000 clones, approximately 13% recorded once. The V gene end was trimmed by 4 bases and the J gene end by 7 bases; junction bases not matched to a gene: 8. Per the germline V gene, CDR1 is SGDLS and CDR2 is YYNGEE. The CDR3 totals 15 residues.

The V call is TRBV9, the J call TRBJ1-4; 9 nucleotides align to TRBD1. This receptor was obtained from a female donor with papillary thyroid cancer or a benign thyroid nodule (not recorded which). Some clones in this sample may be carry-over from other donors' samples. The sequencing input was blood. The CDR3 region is CASSLGDRVSEKLFF. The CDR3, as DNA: TGTGCCAGCAGCCTAGGGGACAGGGTTTCTGAAAAACTGTTTTTT.